The rows below give T cell receptor beta chains drawn from one sample of a study of CD8 T cells in ankylosing spondylitis. TCRdb fed the 5' RACE reads into MiXCR, producing one record per CDR3 protein. Seen here are some 130,000 distinct CDR3 sequences, roughly 13% observed once, and the top ten hold roughly 3%. Source material: blood, either unsorted or a sorted T cell fraction (not recorded which). The receptors here all came from a female donor with ankylosing spondylitis or in good health (not recorded which). The conserved cysteine and the conserved F or W are not part of the CDR3 here. The order of the fields is V gene, J gene, CDR3 protein.

>TRBV9|TRBJ2-2
ASSADLNTGELF
>TRBV12-3/TRBV12-4|TRBJ2-3
ASSDGSRTDTQY
>TRBV3-1|TRBJ2-3
ASSPRTWTKDTQY
>TRBV7-9|TRBJ1-2
ASSLEAVNYGYT
>TRBV12-3/TRBV12-4|TRBJ1-1
ASSLWGGSTEAF
>TRBV5-1|TRBJ1-2
ASSYTLNYGYT
>TRBV20-1|TRBJ2-5
SARPFQAGIQY
>TRBV20-1|TRBJ2-3
SASQDTDTQY
>TRBV7-8|TRBJ2-2
ASSLYGGGELF
>TRBV5-1|TRBJ2-1
ASSYRQPNEQF
>TRBV11-2|TRBJ1-5
ASSLDRQGGQPQH
>TRBV14|TRBJ2-2
ASSSLVGELF
>TRBV12-3/TRBV12-4|TRBJ2-7
ASSRDSSYEQY
>TRBV28|TRBJ2-5
ASTSGQLGEETQY
>TRBV9|TRBJ2-2
ASSPLGGLAPPGELF
>TRBV5-1|TRBJ1-2
ASSLPRDGSYGYT
>TRBV12-3/TRBV12-4|TRBJ1-1
ASSSLDRVDTEAF
>TRBV20-1|TRBJ2-3
SALAGGPEDTQY
>TRBV7-4|TRBJ2-7
ASSPAVCQGRWYEQY
>TRBV5-1|TRBJ1-3
ASSIGRTSGNTIY
>TRBV20-1|TRBJ2-2
SATPPGGLTGELF
>TRBV28|TRBJ1-2
ASSSGSPGYT
>TRBV11-2|TRBJ2-1
ASSPVLQRGGRGDEQF
>TRBV20-1|TRBJ2-6
SARAPPEGANVLT
>TRBV5-1|TRBJ1-3
ASSLYASGNTIY
>TRBV5-1|TRBJ2-1
ASSLAGFSSYNEQF
>TRBV19|TRBJ2-1
ASRRGTAQNNEQF
>TRBV5-5|TRBJ2-7
ASSSGVTYEQY
>TRBV7-9|TRBJ1-2
ASSLAQGRDGYT